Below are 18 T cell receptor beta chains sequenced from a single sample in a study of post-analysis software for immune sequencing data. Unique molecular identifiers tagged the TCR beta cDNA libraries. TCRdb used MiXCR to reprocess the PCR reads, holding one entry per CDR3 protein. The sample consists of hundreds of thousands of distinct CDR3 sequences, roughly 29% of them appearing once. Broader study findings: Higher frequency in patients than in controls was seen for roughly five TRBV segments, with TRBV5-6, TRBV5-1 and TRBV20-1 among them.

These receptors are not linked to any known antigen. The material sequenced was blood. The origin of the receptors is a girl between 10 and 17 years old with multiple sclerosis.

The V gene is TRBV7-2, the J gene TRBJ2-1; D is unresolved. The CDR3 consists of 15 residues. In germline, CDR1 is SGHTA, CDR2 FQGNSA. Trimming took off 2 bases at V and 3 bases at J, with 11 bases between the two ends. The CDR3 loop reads CASSLSFGHYNEQFF. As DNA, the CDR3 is TGTGCCAGCAGCTTAAGTTTCGGTCACTACAATGAGCAGTTCTTC.

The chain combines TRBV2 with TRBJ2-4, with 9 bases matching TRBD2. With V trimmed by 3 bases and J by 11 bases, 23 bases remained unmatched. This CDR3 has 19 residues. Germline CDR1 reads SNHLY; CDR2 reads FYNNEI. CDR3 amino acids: CASSEPTSGPTRVRELQYF. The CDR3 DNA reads TGTGCCAGCAGTGAGCCGACTAGCGGACCGACTCGAGTCAGGGAGCTTCAGTACTTC. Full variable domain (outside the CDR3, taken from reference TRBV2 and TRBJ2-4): EPEVTQTPSHQVTQMGQEVILRCVPISNHLYFYWYRQILGQKVEFLVSFYNNEISEKSEIFDDQFSVERPDGSNFTLKIRSTKLEDSAMYFCASSEPTSGPTRVRELQYFGAGTRLSVL.

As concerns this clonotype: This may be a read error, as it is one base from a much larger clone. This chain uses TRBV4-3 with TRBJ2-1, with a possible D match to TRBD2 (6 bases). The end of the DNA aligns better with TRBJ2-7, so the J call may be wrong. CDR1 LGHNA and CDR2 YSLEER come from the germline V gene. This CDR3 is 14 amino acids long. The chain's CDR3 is CASSQETRVDEQYF. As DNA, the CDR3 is TGCGCCAGCAGCCAGGAGACTAGGGTCGATGAGCAGTACTTC.

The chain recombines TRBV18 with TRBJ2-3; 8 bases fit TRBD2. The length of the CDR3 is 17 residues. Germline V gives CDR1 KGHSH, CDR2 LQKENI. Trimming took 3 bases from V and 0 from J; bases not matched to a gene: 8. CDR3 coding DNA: TGTGCCAGCTCACCGTCAGGACTAGCACCTAGCACAGATACGCAGTATTTT. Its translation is CASSPSGLAPSTDTQYF.

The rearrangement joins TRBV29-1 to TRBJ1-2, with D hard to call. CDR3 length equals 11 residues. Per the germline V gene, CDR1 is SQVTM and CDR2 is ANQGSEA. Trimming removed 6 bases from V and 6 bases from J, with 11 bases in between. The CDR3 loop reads CSVPTNHGYTF. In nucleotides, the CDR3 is TGCAGCGTCCCTACCAACCATGGCTACACCTTC.

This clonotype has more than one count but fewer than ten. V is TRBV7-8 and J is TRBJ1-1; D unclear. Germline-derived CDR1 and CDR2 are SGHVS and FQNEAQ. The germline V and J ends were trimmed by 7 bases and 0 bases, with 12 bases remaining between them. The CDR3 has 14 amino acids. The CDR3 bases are TGTGCCAGCACCCCGGGAAGGATGAACACTGAAGCTTTCTTT. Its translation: CASTPGRMNTEAFF.

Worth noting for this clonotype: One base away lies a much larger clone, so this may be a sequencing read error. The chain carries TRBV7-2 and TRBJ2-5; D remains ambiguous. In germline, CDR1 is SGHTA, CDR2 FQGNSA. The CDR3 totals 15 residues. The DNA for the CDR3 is TGTGCCGGCAGCTTAGTTGGTGGCGGACAAGAGACCCAGTACTTC. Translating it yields CAGSLVGGGQETQYF.

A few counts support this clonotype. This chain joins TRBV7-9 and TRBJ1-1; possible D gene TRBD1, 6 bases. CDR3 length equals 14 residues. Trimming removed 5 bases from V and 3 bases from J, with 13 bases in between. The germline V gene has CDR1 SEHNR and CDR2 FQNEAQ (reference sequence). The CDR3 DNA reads TGTGCCAGCAGCCGGAAACAGGGATACACTGAAGCTTTCTTT. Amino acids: CASSRKQGYTEAFF.

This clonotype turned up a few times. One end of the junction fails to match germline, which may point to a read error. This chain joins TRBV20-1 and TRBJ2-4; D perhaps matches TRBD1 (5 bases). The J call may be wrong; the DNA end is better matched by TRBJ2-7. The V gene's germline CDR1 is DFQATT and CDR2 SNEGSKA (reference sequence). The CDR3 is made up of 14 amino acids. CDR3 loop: CSVRDLTGAYEQYF. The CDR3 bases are TGCAGTGTTAGAGATCTTACAGGAGCCTACGAGCAGTACTTC.

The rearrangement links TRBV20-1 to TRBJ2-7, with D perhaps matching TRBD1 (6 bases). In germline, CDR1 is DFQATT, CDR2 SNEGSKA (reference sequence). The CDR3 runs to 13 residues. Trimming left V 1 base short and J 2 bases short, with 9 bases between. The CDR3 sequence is CSARVGATYEQYF. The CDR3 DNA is TGCAGTGCTAGAGTGGGGGCTACCTACGAGCAGTACTTC.

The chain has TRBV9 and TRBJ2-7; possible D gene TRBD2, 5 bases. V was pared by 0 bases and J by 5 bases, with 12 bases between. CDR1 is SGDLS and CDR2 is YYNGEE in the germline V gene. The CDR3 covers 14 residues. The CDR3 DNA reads TGTGCCAGCAGCGTAGAAGACACTAGGGACGAGCAGTACTTC. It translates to CASSVEDTRDEQYF. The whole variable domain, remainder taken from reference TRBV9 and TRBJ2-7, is DSGVTQTPKHLITATGQRVTLRCSPRSGDLSVYWYQQSLDQGLQFLIQYYNGEERAKGNILERFSAQQFPDLHSELNLSSLELGDSALYFCASSVEDTRDEQYFGPGTRLTVT.

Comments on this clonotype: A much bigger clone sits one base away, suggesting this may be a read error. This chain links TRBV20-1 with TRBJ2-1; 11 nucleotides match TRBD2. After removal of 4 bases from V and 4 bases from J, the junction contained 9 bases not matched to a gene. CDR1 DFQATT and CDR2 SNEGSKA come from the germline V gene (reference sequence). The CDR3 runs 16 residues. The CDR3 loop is CSAMPPTSGNYNEQFF. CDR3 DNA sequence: TGCAGTGCTATGCCCCCGACTAGCGGGAATTACAATGAGCAGTTCTTC.

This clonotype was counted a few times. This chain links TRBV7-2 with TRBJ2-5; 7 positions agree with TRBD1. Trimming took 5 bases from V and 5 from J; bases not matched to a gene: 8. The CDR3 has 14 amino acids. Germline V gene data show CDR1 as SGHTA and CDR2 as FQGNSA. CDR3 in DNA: TGTGCCAGCAGCCTCTGGAGCAGGGGGGAGACCCAGTACTTC. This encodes CASSLWSRGETQYF.

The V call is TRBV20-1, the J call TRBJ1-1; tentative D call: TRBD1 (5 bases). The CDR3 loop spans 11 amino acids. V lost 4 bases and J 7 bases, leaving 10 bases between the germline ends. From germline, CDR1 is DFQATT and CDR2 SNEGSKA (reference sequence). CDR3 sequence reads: CSAKGPVEAFF. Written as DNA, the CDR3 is TGCAGTGCTAAGGGGCCCGTTGAAGCTTTCTTT.

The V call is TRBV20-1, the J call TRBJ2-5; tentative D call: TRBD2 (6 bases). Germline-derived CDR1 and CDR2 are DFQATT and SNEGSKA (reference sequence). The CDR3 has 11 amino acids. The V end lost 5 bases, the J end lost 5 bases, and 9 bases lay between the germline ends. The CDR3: CSALARETQYF. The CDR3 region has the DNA TGCAGTGCTCTAGCGAGGGAGACCCAGTACTTC.

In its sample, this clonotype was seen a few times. CDR3: CASSLAKGAGEQFF. CDR3 bases: TGTGCCAGCAGTTTAGCGAAGGGGGCTGGTGAGCAGTTCTTC. This chain connects TRBV12-3 or TRBV12-4 to TRBJ2-1; the match to TRBD1 covers 7 bases. The J segment lost 9 bases and the V segment lost 0 bases, leaving 5 bases of the junction unmatched. CDR3 length equals 14 residues.

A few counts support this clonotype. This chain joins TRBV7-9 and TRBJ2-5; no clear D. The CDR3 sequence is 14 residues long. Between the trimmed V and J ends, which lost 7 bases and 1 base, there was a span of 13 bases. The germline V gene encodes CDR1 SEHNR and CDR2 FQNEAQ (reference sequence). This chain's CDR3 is CASIRSLAQETQYF. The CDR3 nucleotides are TGTGCCAGCATCCGTTCTTTGGCCCAAGAGACCCAGTACTTC.

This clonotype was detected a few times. The CDR3 here is CAISVNDRETYNEQFF. For the CDR3, the DNA is TGTGCCATCAGTGTTAACGACAGGGAAACCTACAATGAGCAGTTCTTC. The rearrangement uses TRBV10-3 and TRBJ2-1; 7 bases line up with TRBD1. Unmatched junction bases numbered 8, after V lost 4 bases and J lost 2 bases. The CDR3 runs 16 residues. Germline V gene sequence: CDR1 ENHRY, CDR2 SYGVKD.